A single sample is the source of the 26 T cell receptor beta chains below, sequenced in a study of cytomegalovirus exposure and HLA in healthy donors. The PCR made use of 60 Vbeta and 13 Jbeta primers. Using immunoSEQ multiplex PCR, the repertoire was profiled, and TCRdb retains in-frame clones only, with some absent. Here the sample spans 140,000 to 150,000 clones, approximately 76% being singletons. Material: PBMCs. The source of these receptors is a man in his forties or fifties in good health and CMV-seronegative.

The CDR3 protein is CAWGQGGDYGYTF. In DNA form, the CDR3 reads TGTGCCTGGGGCCAGGGAGGCGACTATGGCTACACCTTC. The rearrangement links TRBV30 to TRBJ1-2; D is perhaps TRBD1 (5 bases). From germline, CDR1 is GTSNPN and CDR2 SVGIG (reference sequence). CDR3 length: 13 residues. The ends were cut back, 5 bases at V and 3 bases at J, with 13 bases in the middle.

The rearrangement uses TRBV7-2 and TRBJ2-7; maybe TRBD2 (6 bases). From germline, CDR1 is SGHTA and CDR2 FQGNSA. CDR3 length equals 16 residues. The V end lost 5 bases, the J end lost 5 bases, and 22 bases lay between the germline ends. The CDR3: CASSATGGAGRNEQYF. The CDR3 nucleotides are TGTGCCAGCAGCGCTACCGGAGGGGCAGGTCGAAACGAGCAGTACTTC.

This rearrangement joins TRBV19 to TRBJ2-7; 7 bases fit TRBD2. This CDR3 has 13 amino acids. Germline CDR1 and CDR2: LNHDA and SQIVND (reference sequence). The J segment lost 2 bases and the V segment lost 6 bases, leaving 4 bases of the junction unmatched. Written as DNA, the CDR3 is TGTGCCAGTAGCCCGGGGGGACCCTACGAGCAGTACTTC. This codes for CASSPGGPYEQYF.

The chain couples TRBV10-3 to TRBJ1-2, with D possibly TRBD1 on 5 matching bases. CDR3 length equals 15 residues. Per the germline V gene, CDR1 is ENHRY and CDR2 is SYGVKD. The V and J ends lost 3 bases and 2 bases respectively, with 13 bases between them. CDR3 residues: CAISEGVGGNYGYTF. In DNA form, the CDR3 reads TGTGCCATCAGTGAAGGGGTTGGGGGGAACTATGGCTACACCTTC.

The genes are TRBV27 and TRBJ1-2; 11 bases are shared with TRBD1. Per germline, CDR1 MNHEY and CDR2 SMNVEV (reference sequence). Unmatched junction bases numbered 6, after V lost 5 bases and J lost 7 bases. This CDR3 spans 14 amino acids. This CDR3 reads CASSAGQGAGGYTF. The DNA of the CDR3 is TGTGCCAGCAGTGCCGGACAGGGGGCGGGTGGCTACACCTTC.

This clone has more than one count but fewer than ten. This chain joins TRBV6-5 and TRBJ1-3; the D gene is possibly TRBD1 (5 bases). Germline CDR1 and CDR2: MNHEY and SVGAGI. CDR3 length equals 14 residues. Trimming left V 11 bases short and J 3 bases short, with 17 bases between. The CDR3 loop reads CASAAGMRGNTIYF. The CDR3 nucleotides are TGTGCCTCAGCTGCAGGGATGCGTGGAAACACCATATATTTT.

The chain links TRBV30 to TRBJ2-2; D unresolved. The CDR3 consists of 13 residues. Trimming took 5 bases from V and 4 from J, leaving 11 bases between them. Germline loops: CDR1 GTSNPN, CDR2 SVGIG (reference sequence). CDR3 in DNA: TGTGCCTGGCAAGCCATTCTCACCGGGGAGCTGTTTTTT. It translates to CAWQAILTGELFF.

V gene TRBV18 combines with J gene TRBJ2-3; TRBD1 agrees at 9 bases. Germline V gene lookup returns CDR1 KGHSH and CDR2 LQKENI. The CDR3 length is 18 residues. J gave up 2 bases and V 4 bases, and 13 bases lay outside the gene matches. The CDR3 nucleotides are TGTGCCAGCTCACGGACCGGGACAGGGAGAACCTACACAGATACGCAGTATTTT. Amino acids: CASSRTGTGRTYTDTQYF.

The V and J genes are TRBV19 and TRBJ2-5; 10 bases map to TRBD2. TRBJ2-7 explains the end of the DNA better; the J call may be wrong. CDR3 length: 15 residues. The germline CDR1 and CDR2 sequences are LNHDA and SQIVND (reference sequence). CDR3 nucleotides: TGTGCCAGTAGTATATTGTCTAGCGGGAGTTACGAGCAGTACTTC. It translates to CASSILSSGSYEQYF.

As DNA, the CDR3 is TGTGCCAGCAGCCCCCGGGACAGGGCCTACGAGCAGTACTTC. This codes for CASSPRDRAYEQYF. The rearrangement links TRBV11-2 to TRBJ2-7; 9 bases are shared with TRBD1. J lost 2 bases, V lost 5 bases, and 4 bases had no gene match. The CDR3 length is 14 residues. Germline CDR1 and CDR2: SGHAT and FQNNGV.

The chain carries TRBV4-1 and TRBJ1-5; no clear D gene. The CDR3 covers 15 residues. Germline CDR1 MGHRA, CDR2 YSYEKL. V shed 0 bases and J shed 3 bases, with 9 bases lying between them. The CDR3 loop is CASSQDLRFNQPQHF. CDR3 bases: TGCGCCAGCAGCCAAGATCTCAGGTTCAATCAGCCCCAGCATTTT.

The chain recombines TRBV28 with TRBJ1-4; tentatively, D is TRBD1 (5 bases). CDR3 length: 15 amino acids. V gave up 2 bases and J gave up 1 base, with 8 bases separating them. Germline CDR1 reads MDHEN; CDR2 reads SYDVKM. CDR3 protein: CASSLLGRTNEKLFF. DNA for the CDR3: TGTGCCAGCAGTTTACTGGGGCGAACTAATGAAAAACTGTTTTTT.

V and J are TRBV18 and TRBJ2-7; TRBD1 aligns across 7 bases. CDR1 KGHSH and CDR2 LQKENI come from the germline V gene. The ends lost 4 bases at V and 3 bases at J; junction bases unmatched: 3. The CDR3 loop spans 13 amino acids. The chain's CDR3 is CASSQGAGYEQYF. The CDR3 nucleotides read TGTGCCAGCTCACAGGGGGCGGGCTACGAGCAGTACTTC. The variable domain in full, with the rest retrieved from reference TRBV18 and TRBJ2-7, is NAGVMQNPRHLVRRRGQEARLRCSPMKGHSHVYWYRQLPEEGLKFMVYLQKENIIDESGMPKERFSAEFPKEGPSILRIQQVVRGDSAAYFCASSQGAGYEQYFGPGTRLTVT.

This chain joins TRBV30 and TRBJ1-3, with D perhaps matching TRBD1 (5 bases). This CDR3 is 16 amino acids long. Trimming took off 5 bases at V and 0 bases at J, with 17 bases between the two ends. Germline CDR1 GTSNPN, CDR2 SVGIG (reference sequence). The CDR3 DNA sequence: TGTGCCTGGGGTGCGGGACTTCAGAGCTCTGGAAACACCATATATTTT. Translation gives CAWGAGLQSSGNTIYF.

The chain is built from TRBV6-4 and TRBJ2-5; D is possibly TRBD1 (6 bases). There are 13 residues in the CDR3. The germline V gene encodes CDR1 MRHNA and CDR2 SNTAGT. V was shortened by 2 bases and J by 4 bases, with 8 bases between the two germline ends. The CDR3 reads CASSDGRGETQYF. CDR3 coding DNA: TGTGCCAGCAGTGACGGCAGGGGAGAGACCCAGTACTTC.

Regarding this clone: Other DNA sequences within the sample encode an identical CDR3. V and J are TRBV19 and TRBJ2-7; 8 nucleotides line up with TRBD2. Trimming took 3 bases from V and 3 from J; bases not matched to a gene: 1. Germline V gene data show CDR1 as LNHDA and CDR2 as SQIVND (reference sequence). This CDR3 is built from 13 residues. This CDR3 is CASSIGTSYEQYF. CDR3 coding DNA: TGTGCCAGTAGTATCGGGACTAGCTACGAGCAGTACTTC.

This chain joins TRBV7-9 and TRBJ2-4; 14 bases are a match to TRBD2. The CDR3 length is 19 residues. Trimming took 4 bases from V and 8 from J; bases not matched to a gene: 16. Germline loops: CDR1 SEHNR, CDR2 FQNEAQ (reference sequence). Written as DNA, the CDR3 is TGTGCCAGCAGCTCTACCCCCGGGACTAGCGGGAGCCCCCCATACATTCAGTACTTC. It codes for CASSSTPGTSGSPPYIQYF. Looking up the rest from reference TRBV7-9 and TRBJ2-4 gives the full variable domain: DTGVSQNPRHKITKRGQNVTFRCDPISEHNRLYWYRQTLGQGPEFLTYFQNEAQLEKSRLLSDRFSAERPKGSFSTLEIQRTEQGDSAMYLCASSSTPGTSGSPPYIQYFGAGTRLSVL.

The chain carries TRBV28 and TRBJ1-2; D is uncertain. The CDR3 consists of 13 residues. V shed 4 bases and J shed 2 bases, with 8 bases lying between them. Germline CDR1 reads MDHEN; CDR2 reads SYDVKM. The CDR3: CASSSPENYGYTF. DNA for the CDR3: TGTGCCAGCAGTTCCCCAGAAAACTATGGCTACACCTTC.

The V call is TRBV10-1, the J call TRBJ2-1; TRBD2 agrees at 9 bases. V gave up 2 bases and J gave up 6 bases; unmatched junction bases: 5. The germline CDR1 and CDR2 sequences are WNHNN and SYGVQD (reference sequence). The CDR3 is made up of 15 amino acids. The CDR3 nucleotides read TGCGCCAGCAGTGAGGCCATAGCGGGAGCCAATGAGCAGTTCTTC. The encoded protein is CASSEAIAGANEQFF.

The rearrangement uses TRBV5-6 and TRBJ2-7, with D perhaps TRBD2 (5 bases). The CDR3 has 13 residues. CDR1 SGHDT and CDR2 YYEEEE come from the germline V gene. V was cut by 0 bases and J by 3 bases, with 7 bases left in between. This chain's CDR3 is CASSLVGSYEQYF. The CDR3 DNA sequence: TGTGCCAGCAGCTTGGTTGGGAGCTACGAGCAGTACTTC.

This rearrangement joins TRBV7-9 to TRBJ2-2; D is unresolved. The germline V gene has CDR1 SEHNR and CDR2 FQNEAQ (reference sequence). The germline V and J ends were trimmed by 3 bases and 5 bases, with 7 bases remaining between them. The CDR3 totals 13 residues. This chain's CDR3 is CASSFRWTGELFF. The CDR3 DNA reads as TGTGCCAGCAGCTTCCGGTGGACCGGGGAGCTGTTTTTT.

This clone was detected only once. The rearrangement uses TRBV19 and TRBJ2-3; 7 nucleotides align to TRBD1. Germline V lookup: CDR1 LNHDA, CDR2 SQIVND (reference sequence). This CDR3 is built from 15 residues. The V segment lost 6 bases and the J segment 2 bases; nucleotides outside the gene matches: 8. The CDR3 nucleotides are TGTGCCAGTAGCGCCCCGACAGGGCTCACAGATACGCAGTATTTT. Its translation is CASSAPTGLTDTQYF.

The rearrangement uses TRBV7-9 and TRBJ2-7, with 7 bases identical to TRBD1. CDR1 and CDR2 from the germline V gene are SEHNR and FQNEAQ (reference sequence). V shed 3 bases, J shed 2 bases, and the junction held 7 bases outside the gene matches. The CDR3 sequence is 15 residues long. The CDR3 spells CASSLRGTDPYEQYF. CDR3 in DNA: TGTGCCAGCAGCTTGAGGGGGACAGACCCCTACGAGCAGTACTTC.

This clone has just a few counts. V gene TRBV6-1 combines with J gene TRBJ2-3; 9 bases agree with TRBD2. Germline lookup yields CDR1 MNHNS and CDR2 SASEGT. V lost 4 bases, J lost 4 bases, and 6 bases stayed unmatched. CDR3 length: 15 residues. The CDR3, as DNA: TGTGCCAGCAGTGGACAGGGCGGGGGGGCAGATACGCAGTATTTT. Translated: CASSGQGGGADTQYF.

J is TRBJ2-7 and V is TRBV19; TRBD1 agrees at 8 bases. Trimming at V came to 4 bases and at J to 4 bases, leaving 3 bases not matched to a gene. The CDR3 consists of 13 residues. Germline V gene data show CDR1 as LNHDA and CDR2 as SQIVND (reference sequence). The CDR3 is CASSRTGWYEQYF. CDR3 bases: TGTGCCAGTAGTAGGACAGGGTGGTACGAGCAGTACTTC.

This chain joins TRBV15 and TRBJ1-4; D unclear. CDR3 length equals 17 residues. Germline V gives CDR1 LNHNV, CDR2 YYDKDF (reference sequence). The V end was cut by 0 bases, the J end by 0 bases, with 11 bases between. DNA for the CDR3: TGTGCCACCAGCAGAGATCGAGCAGCGTCAACTAATGAAAAACTGTTTTTT. It specifies CATSRDRAASTNEKLFF. The full variable domain, its missing parts supplied by reference TRBV15 and TRBJ1-4, is DAMVIQNPRYQVTQFGKPVTLSCSQTLNHNVMYWYQQKSSQAPKLLFHYYDKDFNNEADTPDNFQSRRPNTSFCFLDIRSPGLGDTAMYLCATSRDRAASTNEKLFFGSGTQLSVL.